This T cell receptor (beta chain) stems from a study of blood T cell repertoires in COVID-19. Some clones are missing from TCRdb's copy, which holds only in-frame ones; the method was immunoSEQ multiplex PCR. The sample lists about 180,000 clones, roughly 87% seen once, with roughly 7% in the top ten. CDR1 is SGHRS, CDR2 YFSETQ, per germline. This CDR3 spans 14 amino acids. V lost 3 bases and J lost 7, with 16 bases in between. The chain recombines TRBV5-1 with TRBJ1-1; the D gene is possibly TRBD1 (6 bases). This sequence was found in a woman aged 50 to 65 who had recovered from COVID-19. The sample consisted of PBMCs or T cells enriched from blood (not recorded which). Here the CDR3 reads CASSSGDTTGEAFF. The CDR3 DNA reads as TGCGCCAGCAGCTCCGGGGACACCACGGGTGAAGCTTTCTTT.